Below are 30 T cell receptor beta chains sequenced from a single sample in a study of follicular helper T cells after annual influenza vaccination. Time point defined: 2015-2016 season, 7 days after influenza vaccination. Here immunoSEQ multiplex PCR was the method, and the copy in TCRdb shows in-frame clones only, minus some. The data hold thousands of clones, with around four fifths observed a single time. This sample comprised CXCR5+ CD38- circulating T follicular helper cells from blood, obtained 7 days after influenza vaccination. Subset of the sample: circulating Tfh, non-naive CD4+CXCR5+PD-1+ (ICOS+CD38+ or ICOS-CD38-). The receptors were sampled from an adult who received the influenza vaccine.

The V gene is TRBV2, the J gene TRBJ2-5, with D hard to call. Germline V gene lookup returns CDR1 SNHLY and CDR2 FYNNEI. Trimming took off 8 bases at V and 4 bases at J, with 17 bases between the two ends. There are 14 residues in the CDR3. The CDR3 region is CASARTGVLETQYF. CDR3 DNA sequence: TGTGCCAGCGCGCGGACCGGCGTATTAGAGACCCAGTACTTC.

This sequence joins TRBV28 and TRBJ2-2; tentative D call: TRBD2 (6 bases). Germline values: CDR1 MDHEN, CDR2 SYDVKM. The CDR3 extends over 16 amino acids. The V end was cut by 6 bases, the J end by 4 bases, with 18 bases between. In nucleotides, the CDR3 is TGTGCCAGCAGCCCCCGAGGCCTCGGGGGCACCGGGGAGCTGTTTTTT. It encodes CASSPRGLGGTGELFF.

This clone was detected only a few times. The chain is built from TRBV28 and TRBJ2-7, with D possibly being TRBD1 or TRBD2 (6 bases each). The CDR3 has 16 residues. In germline, CDR1 is MDHEN, CDR2 SYDVKM. Deletions cut 5 bases from V and 2 bases from J, with 19 bases between. The DNA of the CDR3 is TGTGCCAGCAGTCCACCGGGGGCAGGAAAAGCCTACGAGCAGTACTTC. Protein: CASSPPGAGKAYEQYF.

The CDR3 loop is CASSPDPTYEQYF. The CDR3, as DNA: TGTGCCAGCAGTCCGGACCCGACCTACGAGCAGTACTTC. V and J are TRBV6-5 and TRBJ2-7; D is ambiguous. The CDR3 sequence is 13 residues long. Germline V gene sequence: CDR1 MNHEY, CDR2 SVGAGI. The ends were cut back, 5 bases at V and 2 bases at J, with 10 bases in the middle.

The chain carries TRBV9 and TRBJ2-1; D tentatively fits TRBD1 or TRBD2 (5 bases each). Germline V gives CDR1 SGDLS, CDR2 YYNGEE. CDR3 length equals 15 residues. The V end lost 3 bases, the J end lost 7 bases, and 17 bases lay between the germline ends. The CDR3 DNA reads TGTGCCAGCAGCGGGGACGCGTGGGGCCCGAATGAGCAGTTCTTC. Amino acid sequence: CASSGDAWGPNEQFF.

The chain joins TRBV5-8 to TRBJ2-1; 14 bases are a match to TRBD2. In germline, CDR1 is SGHTS, CDR2 YDEGEE. With 1 base clipped from V and 12 bases from J, the junction kept 9 bases outside the gene matches. This CDR3 spans 16 amino acids. CDR3 sequence: CASSLLPGLAGDLQFF. The CDR3 DNA reads as TGTGCCAGCAGCTTGTTGCCGGGACTAGCGGGAGATTTGCAGTTCTTC.

The V and J genes are TRBV7-2 and TRBJ2-2; no reliable D call. V dropped 6 bases and J dropped 3 bases, with 8 bases sitting between them. Per germline, CDR1 SGHTA and CDR2 FQGNSA. This CDR3 has 13 amino acids. CDR3 sequence (DNA): TGTGCCAGCAGTTCCACAGACACCGGGGAGCTGTTTTTT. Its protein is CASSSTDTGELFF.

V usage is TRBV14 and J usage is TRBJ2-5; 7 bases are a match to TRBD1. The DNA matches TRBJ2-7 better at its end, which makes the J call doubtful. Germline CDR1 and CDR2: SGHDN and FVKESK. The CDR3 contains 16 residues. The CDR3 DNA is TGTGCCAGCAGCCAAGATTTCAAGGGGGCCTCCTACGAGCAGTACTTC. Residues: CASSQDFKGASYEQYF.

This rearrangement joins TRBV11-1 to TRBJ1-1; 10 positions match TRBD1. The junction had 4 bases not matched to a gene; V was cut back by 4 bases and J by 5 bases. CDR3 size: 14 residues. The V gene's germline CDR1 is SGHAT and CDR2 FQDESV (reference sequence). The CDR3 DNA follows: TGTGCCAGCAGCTGGGGACAGGGGAGAACTGAAGCTTTCTTT. It translates to CASSWGQGRTEAFF.

This chain uses TRBV2 with TRBJ2-5; D is ambiguous. The germline V and J ends were trimmed by 6 bases and 4 bases, with 12 bases remaining between them. Germline assignment: CDR1 SNHLY and CDR2 FYNNEI. This CDR3 has 13 residues. The CDR3 coding sequence is TGTGCCAGCAGCTATTTAGTGGGAGAGACCCAGTACTTC. This codes for CASSYLVGETQYF. The complete variable domain, with remaining parts taken from reference TRBV2 and TRBJ2-5, reads EPEVTQTPSHQVTQMGQEVILRCVPISNHLYFYWYRQILGQKVEFLVSFYNNEISEKSEIFDDQFSVERPDGSNFTLKIRSTKLEDSAMYFCASSYLVGETQYFGPGTRLLVL.

This chain connects TRBV28 to TRBJ1-2; the D is unclear. Between the trimmed V and J ends, which lost 4 bases and 7 bases, there was a span of 13 bases. CDR1 is MDHEN and CDR2 is SYDVKM in the germline V gene. The CDR3 is 13 residues long. CDR3 loop: CASSSSLRGGYTF. Here the CDR3 DNA reads TGTGCCAGCAGTTCGAGCCTCCGGGGTGGCTACACCTTC.

J is TRBJ2-7 and V is TRBV6-5; 7 bases fit TRBD1. Germline V gene sequence: CDR1 MNHEY, CDR2 SVGAGI. The CDR3 has 15 amino acids. Trimming removed 6 bases from V and 7 bases from J; junction bases left unmatched: 15. The CDR3 coding sequence is TGTGCCAGCAGGCCCGAGGGGGCCTCAGTAGGGGAGCAGTACTTC. The encoded protein is CASRPEGASVGEQYF.

The chain uses TRBV6-1 and TRBJ1-2; the match to TRBD1 covers 9 bases. After removal of 4 bases from V and 3 bases from J, the junction contained 0 bases not matched to a gene. The CDR3 length is 13 residues. Germline CDR1 MNHNS, CDR2 SASEGT. The CDR3 spells CASSGTGDYGYTF. The CDR3 DNA is TGTGCCAGCAGTGGGACAGGGGACTATGGCTACACCTTC.

The J gene is TRBJ1-1, the V gene TRBV28, with 7 bases lining up with TRBD1. Trimming cost V 6 bases and J 9 bases; bases outside gene matches: 4. Germline V gene lookup returns CDR1 MDHEN and CDR2 SYDVKM. CDR3 length: 11 residues. In DNA, the CDR3 is TGTGCCAGCAGCTTGGGACAGCAAGCTTTCTTT. This sequence encodes CASSLGQQAFF. The entire variable domain, with the rest obtained from reference TRBV28 and TRBJ1-1, is as follows: DVKVTQSSRYLVKRTGEKVFLECVQDMDHENMFWYRQDPGLGLRLIYFSYDVKMKEKGDIPEGYSVSREKKERFSLILESASTNQTSMYLCASSLGQQAFFGQGTRLTVV.

DNA of the CDR3: TGTGCCAGTTGGAGTCGGATGGGGAAACTGTTTTTT. This encodes CASWSRMGKLFF. The chain carries TRBV2 and TRBJ1-4; D not resolved. Per germline, CDR1 SNHLY and CDR2 FYNNEI. The V end lost 9 bases, the J end lost 11 bases, and 16 bases lay between the germline ends. The CDR3 is 12 residues long.

The rearrangement links TRBV19 to TRBJ1-5; D gene uncertain. Germline V gene lookup returns CDR1 LNHDA and CDR2 SQIVND (reference sequence). The CDR3 is 14 residues long. V shed 3 bases and J shed 9 bases, with 15 bases lying between them. In DNA, the CDR3 is TGTGCCAGTAGTATCTTTGTCGGGAAGGGGCCCCAGCATTTT. It translates to CASSIFVGKGPQHF.

The chain is built from TRBV5-1 and TRBJ2-1; 7 positions agree with TRBD1. J gave up 6 bases and V 7 bases, and 13 bases lay outside the gene matches. Germline V gene sequence: CDR1 SGHRS, CDR2 YFSETQ. This CDR3 is 15 amino acids long. The chain's CDR3 is CASRKVTGAGNEQFF. In DNA, the CDR3 is TGCGCCAGCCGCAAAGTCACAGGGGCAGGCAATGAGCAGTTCTTC.

This chain connects TRBV5-4 to TRBJ2-3, with TRBD2 as a possible D gene (5 bases). From germline, CDR1 is SGHNT and CDR2 YYREEE (reference sequence). CDR3 length equals 14 residues. The ends were cut back, 4 bases at V and 5 bases at J, with 14 bases in the middle. Written as DNA, the CDR3 is TGTGCCAGCAGCCCGCAGGATGGAGGAGATACGCAGTATTTT. Encoded protein: CASSPQDGGDTQYF. The full variable domain, completed using reference TRBV5-4 and TRBJ2-3, is ETGVTQSPTHLIKTRGQQVTLRCSSQSGHNTVSWYQQALGQGPQFIFQYYREEENGRGNFPPRFSGLQFPNYSSELNVNALELDDSALYLCASSPQDGGDTQYFGPGTRLTVL.

In this sample, this clone turned up a few times. This sequence joins TRBV7-3 and TRBJ2-3, with TRBD2 matching 8 bases. CDR3 length: 15 amino acids. Germline loops: CDR1 SGHTA, CDR2 FQGTGA. Germline trimming cut 0 bases from V and 5 bases from J; bases unmatched to any gene: 4. Here the CDR3 reads CASSLTSGIGDTQYF. The CDR3 DNA sequence: TGTGCCAGCAGCTTAACTAGCGGGATCGGAGATACGCAGTATTTT.

The chain has TRBV6-1 and TRBJ1-2; 7 bases match TRBD1. The CDR3 sequence is 14 residues long. CDR1 and CDR2 from the germline V gene are MNHNS and SASEGT. V was pared by 3 bases and J by 4 bases, with 5 bases of the junction left unmatched. DNA of the CDR3: TGTGCCAGCAGTGACTACGGGACAGTCTATGGCTACACCTTC. Translated: CASSDYGTVYGYTF.

The chain links TRBV7-9 to TRBJ1-2, with a tentative D call TRBD1 (5 bases). The CDR3 has 14 residues. The V end lost 1 base, the J end lost 2 bases, and 8 bases lay between the germline ends. Germline values: CDR1 SEHNR, CDR2 FQNEAQ (reference sequence). The CDR3 loop reads CASSLGGQNYGYTF. The CDR3 DNA sequence: TGTGCCAGCAGCTTAGGGGGCCAGAACTATGGCTACACCTTC. Complete variable domain (other parts from reference TRBV7-9 and TRBJ1-2): DTGVSQNPRHKITKRGQNVTFRCDPISEHNRLYWYRQTLGQGPEFLTYFQNEAQLEKSRLLSDRFSAERPKGSFSTLEIQRTEQGDSAMYLCASSLGGQNYGYTFGSGTRLTVV.

CDR3 nucleotide sequence: TGCAGCGTTGGTCTGGCAGACGAGAACACTGAAGCTTTCTTT. Translating gives CSVGLADENTEAFF. The rearrangement uses TRBV29-1 and TRBJ1-1, with unresolved D. Germline-derived CDR1 and CDR2 are SQVTM and ANQGSEA. The CDR3 loop spans 14 amino acids. Trimming removed 4 bases from V and 1 base from J, with 13 bases in between.

The CDR3 DNA reads as TGTGCCAGCAGTTGGACTAGCGGGAAACGGGAGCAGTTCTTC. Translating gives CASSWTSGKREQFF. The J gene is TRBJ2-1, the V gene TRBV27; 12 nucleotides align to TRBD2. The CDR3 totals 14 residues. Germline V gene lookup returns CDR1 MNHEY and CDR2 SMNVEV (reference sequence). V lost 4 bases and J lost 10; bases outside the gene matches: 5.

The rearrangement links TRBV6-6 to TRBJ2-7, with 10 bases fitting TRBD1. CDR3 length: 15 amino acids. J was trimmed by 4 bases and V by 0 bases; bases with no gene match: 3. Germline lookup yields CDR1 MNHNY and CDR2 SVGAGI (reference sequence). The DNA of the CDR3 is TGTGCCAGCAGTTACTCGACAGGGGGCTGGTACGAGCAGTACTTC. This translates into CASSYSTGGWYEQYF.

The V and J genes are TRBV11-2 and TRBJ2-5; 7 bases map to TRBD2. J gave up 4 bases and V 5 bases, and 7 bases lay outside the gene matches. The V gene's germline CDR1 is SGHAT and CDR2 FQNNGV. The CDR3 consists of 14 residues. The CDR3 loop reads CASSPGLDRETQYF. Here the CDR3 DNA reads TGTGCCAGCAGCCCCGGACTAGACCGAGAGACCCAGTACTTC.

The V call is TRBV5-6, the J call TRBJ2-7; D is possibly TRBD1 or TRBD2 (5 bases each). The CDR3 sequence is 16 residues long. V was trimmed by 3 bases and J by 6 bases, leaving 22 bases between them. Per germline, CDR1 SGHDT and CDR2 YYEEEE. The CDR3 here is CASSSYGGTLRGEQYF. The CDR3 DNA reads as TGTGCCAGCAGCTCCTATGGTGGGACCCTTCGGGGCGAGCAGTACTTC.

This chain joins TRBV7-6 and TRBJ2-3; D remains ambiguous. The CDR3 totals 15 residues. The V gene's germline CDR1 is SGHVS and CDR2 FNYEAQ. Deletions cut 1 base from V and 3 bases from J, with 11 bases between. CDR3 DNA: TGTGCCAGCAGCTTAGTGGGTCTTGGGACAGATACGCAGTATTTT. It specifies CASSLVGLGTDTQYF.

This chain links TRBV5-1 with TRBJ1-3; D gene ambiguous. The V end lost 5 bases, the J end lost 4 bases, and 10 bases lay between the germline ends. Germline assignment: CDR1 SGHRS and CDR2 YFSETQ. The CDR3 has 13 residues. CDR3: CASSTSPGNTIYF. CDR3 sequence (DNA): TGCGCCAGCAGTACAAGCCCGGGAAACACCATATATTTT.

V and J are TRBV19 and TRBJ2-1; D is uncertain. The germline CDR1 and CDR2 sequences are LNHDA and SQIVND (reference sequence). Trimming shortened V by 5 bases and J by 12 bases, and 17 bases separated the two germline ends. The CDR3 length is 13 residues. CDR3 in DNA: TGTGCCAGTAGTGTAAGGACGGAAGGTAGGCAGTTCTTC. This codes for CASSVRTEGRQFF.

The chain employs TRBV6-5 and TRBJ1-5; 9 nucleotides agree with TRBD1. J was trimmed by 8 bases and V by 5 bases; bases with no gene match: 7. Germline V gene sequence: CDR1 MNHEY, CDR2 SVGAGI. There are 14 residues in the CDR3. The CDR3 bases are TGTGCCAGCAGTCCCACAGGGGGCAGGAAGCCCCAGCATTTT. Its translation: CASSPTGGRKPQHF.